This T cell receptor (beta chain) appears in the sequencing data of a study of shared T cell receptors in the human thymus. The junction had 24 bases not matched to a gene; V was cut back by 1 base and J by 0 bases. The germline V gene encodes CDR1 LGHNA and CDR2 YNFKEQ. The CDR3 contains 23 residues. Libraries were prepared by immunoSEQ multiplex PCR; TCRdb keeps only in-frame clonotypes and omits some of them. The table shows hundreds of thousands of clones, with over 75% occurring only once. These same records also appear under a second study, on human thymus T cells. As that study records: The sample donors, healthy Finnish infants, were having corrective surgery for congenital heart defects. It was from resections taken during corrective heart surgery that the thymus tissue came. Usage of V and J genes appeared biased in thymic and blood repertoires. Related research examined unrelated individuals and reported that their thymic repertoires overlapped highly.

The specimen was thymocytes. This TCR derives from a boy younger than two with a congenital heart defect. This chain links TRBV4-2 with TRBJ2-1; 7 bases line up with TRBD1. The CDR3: CASSQAYRAAGTVRWSSYNEQFF. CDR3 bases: TGTGCCAGCAGCCAAGCATACCGCGCTGCCGGGACAGTTAGATGGAGCTCCTACAATGAGCAGTTCTTC.